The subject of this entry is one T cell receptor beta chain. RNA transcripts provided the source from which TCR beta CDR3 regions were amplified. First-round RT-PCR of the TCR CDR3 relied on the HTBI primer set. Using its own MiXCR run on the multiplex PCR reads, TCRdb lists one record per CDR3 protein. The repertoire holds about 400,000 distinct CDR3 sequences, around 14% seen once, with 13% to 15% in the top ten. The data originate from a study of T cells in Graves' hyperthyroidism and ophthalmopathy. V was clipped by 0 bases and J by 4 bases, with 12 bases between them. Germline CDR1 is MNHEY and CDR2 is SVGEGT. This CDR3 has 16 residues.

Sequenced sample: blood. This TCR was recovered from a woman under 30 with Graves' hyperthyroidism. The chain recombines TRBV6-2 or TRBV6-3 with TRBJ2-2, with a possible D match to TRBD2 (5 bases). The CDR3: CASSYSLEGGTGELFF. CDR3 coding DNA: TGTGCCAGCAGTTACTCGCTCGAGGGTGGCACCGGGGAGCTGTTTTTT.